These 24 T cell receptor beta chains were sequenced from one sample in a study of blood T cell repertoires in COVID-19. Libraries were prepared by immunoSEQ multiplex PCR; TCRdb keeps only in-frame clonotypes and omits some of them. Found here are about 77,000 clones, 73% of them singletons; the top ten hold approximately 20%. The sequenced material came from peripheral blood. These receptors came from a man between 60 and 75 years old with acute or convalescent COVID-19.

This sequence joins TRBV5-5 and TRBJ1-1; maybe TRBD1 (5 bases). The germline V and J ends were trimmed by 4 bases and 1 base, with 14 bases remaining between them. Germline V gives CDR1 SGHKS, CDR2 YYEKEE (reference sequence). The CDR3 is 15 residues long. CDR3 DNA: TGTGCCAGCAGCCCCCGGGGAGGGGAGAACACTGAAGCTTTCTTT. Protein sequence: CASSPRGGENTEAFF.

The rearrangement links TRBV28 to TRBJ1-2; D ambiguous. With 3 bases removed from V and 8 bases from J, the gap between germline ends came to 19 bases. CDR1 and CDR2 (germline): MDHEN, SYDVKM. This CDR3 has 15 residues. CDR3 in amino acids: CASSFLSDPSGGYTF. The DNA of the CDR3 is TGTGCCAGCAGTTTTCTTAGCGATCCTTCTGGGGGCTACACCTTC.

In its sample, this clone was seen many times. The chain combines TRBV6-6 with TRBJ1-3; 9 bases line up with TRBD1. The CDR3 sequence is 15 residues long. CDR1 is MNHNY, CDR2 SVGAGI, per germline (reference sequence). Germline trimming cut 8 bases from V and 2 bases from J; bases unmatched to any gene: 7. CDR3 bases: TGTGCCAGCGGTCAAACAGGGGGCCCTGGAAACACCATATATTTT. Encoded protein: CASGQTGGPGNTIYF.

This clone was observed a handful of times. The rearrangement joins TRBV25-1 to TRBJ1-1, with D unresolved. CDR1 MGHDK and CDR2 SYGVNS come from the germline V gene. V was shortened by 1 base and J by 6 bases, with 21 bases between the two germline ends. The CDR3 has 17 amino acids. The CDR3 region has the DNA TGTGCCAGCAGTGAATCCCCATGGGCACTCGGTTCCTCTGAAGCTTTCTTT. Amino acids: CASSESPWALGSSEAFF.

This chain uses TRBV6-1 with TRBJ2-2; unclear D gene. Germline loops: CDR1 MNHNS, CDR2 SASEGT. The CDR3 runs to 13 residues. Trimming removed 1 base from V and 7 bases from J, with 7 bases in between. The CDR3 DNA follows: TGTGCCAGCAGTGAAGATCCGGGCGGGGAGCTGTTTTTT. Protein product: CASSEDPGGELFF.

The V call is TRBV6-5, the J call TRBJ1-1; possibly TRBD1 for D (5 bases). Germline V gene sequence: CDR1 MNHEY, CDR2 SVGAGI. V was pared by 2 bases and J by 2 bases, with 6 bases between. The CDR3 totals 13 residues. Here the CDR3 DNA reads TGTGCCAGCAGTTACCGGACAAACACTGAAGCTTTCTTT. It translates to CASSYRTNTEAFF.

This chain connects TRBV5-4 to TRBJ2-1, with D perhaps matching TRBD1 (6 bases). Trimming pared 3 bases from V and 3 bases from J, leaving 10 bases between. Germline CDR1 and CDR2: SGHNT and YYREEE (reference sequence). The CDR3 loop spans 14 amino acids. The DNA of the CDR3 is TGTGCCAGCAGCTCCCAAGGGGGCTACAATGAGCAGTTCTTC. Its translation: CASSSQGGYNEQFF.

This rearrangement joins TRBV6-1 to TRBJ2-1, with D tentatively TRBD2 (5 bases). The CDR3 is 18 residues long. Trimming cost V 2 bases and J 7 bases, with 24 bases left between them. Germline V gives CDR1 MNHNS, CDR2 SASEGT. CDR3 protein: CASSERPRMAGIRNEQFF. CDR3 coding DNA: TGTGCCAGCAGTGAACGCCCCAGAATGGCGGGTATAAGGAATGAGCAGTTCTTC.

The chain couples TRBV5-1 to TRBJ1-5; D perhaps matches TRBD1 (6 bases). Per germline, CDR1 SGHRS and CDR2 YFSETQ. The CDR3 loop spans 14 amino acids. Trimming cost V 3 bases and J 0 bases, with 7 bases left between them. The CDR3 here is CASSSGVSNQPQHF. CDR3 sequence (DNA): TGCGCCAGCAGCTCAGGGGTTAGCAATCAGCCCCAGCATTTT. Full variable domain (missing parts from reference TRBV5-1 and TRBJ1-5): KAGVTQTPRYLIKTRGQQVTLSCSPISGHRSVSWYQQTPGQGLQFLFEYFSETQRNKGNFPGRFSGRQFSNSRSEMNVSTLELGDSALYLCASSSGVSNQPQHFGDGTRLSIL.

The chain joins TRBV12-3 or TRBV12-4 to TRBJ2-7; unclear D gene. V lost 6 bases and J 6 bases, leaving 15 bases between the germline ends. CDR3 length: 13 amino acids. CDR3 DNA sequence: TGTGCCAGCAGGTCAACGAGGAGCCCCGAGCAGTACTTC. Encoded protein: CASRSTRSPEQYF.

V and J are TRBV3-1 (or the pseudogene TRBV3-2) and TRBJ2-3; D perhaps matches TRBD1 (6 bases). CDR3 size: 15 residues. Germline CDR1 LGHDT, CDR2 YNNKEL (reference sequence). The V end was cut by 2 bases, the J end by 3 bases, with 12 bases between. The CDR3, as DNA: TGTGCCAGCAGCCAAAATATTCAGGGGACAGATACGCAGTATTTT. The encoded protein is CASSQNIQGTDTQYF.

In its sample, this clone was seen once. The chain recombines TRBV6-6 with TRBJ2-1, with D possibly TRBD1 on 6 matching bases. Germline assignment: CDR1 MNHNY and CDR2 SVGAGI (reference sequence). V lost 4 bases and J 9 bases, leaving 13 bases between the germline ends. The CDR3 has 13 amino acids. CDR3 amino acids: CASSSSSQGEQFF. CDR3 nucleotides: TGTGCCAGCAGTTCCTCCTCACAGGGTGAGCAGTTCTTC.

The chain combines TRBV3-1 (or the pseudogene TRBV3-2) with TRBJ2-1, with TRBD2 matching 7 bases. Germline lookup yields CDR1 LGHDT and CDR2 YNNKEL (reference sequence). CDR3 size: 15 residues. V lost 1 base to trimming and J lost 4 bases; unmatched junction nucleotides: 4. The CDR3 protein is CASSQAAGSYNEQFF. CDR3 bases: TGTGCCAGCAGCCAAGCAGCGGGGAGTTACAATGAGCAGTTCTTC.

J is TRBJ2-2 and V is TRBV30; 9 nucleotides align to TRBD2. The V gene's germline CDR1 is GTSNPN and CDR2 SVGIG (reference sequence). The V segment lost 4 bases and the J segment 4 bases; nucleotides outside the gene matches: 7. This CDR3 comprises 15 residues. The CDR3 loop reads CAWKRGGAVTGELFF. The CDR3 DNA is TGTGCCTGGAAGCGCGGGGGGGCCGTCACCGGGGAGCTGTTTTTT.

This sequence joins TRBV24-1 and TRBJ2-2; TRBD2 matches 8 bases. Germline-derived CDR1 and CDR2 are KGHDR and SFDVKD. V dropped 3 bases and J dropped 6; count of bases not matched to a gene: 11. The CDR3 contains 17 residues. The CDR3 DNA reads as TGTGCCACCAGTGATACGGGGACCCCTAGCGGGCCCGGGGAGCTGTTTTTT. Protein product: CATSDTGTPSGPGELFF.

This clone was seen just once. The CDR3 nucleotides read TGTGCCAGCTCACAGACCGGGACTAGCGGGAGATCCACCGGGGAGCTGTTTTTT. This encodes CASSQTGTSGRSTGELFF. The chain couples TRBV18 to TRBJ2-2, with 14 bases fitting TRBD2. This CDR3 spans 18 amino acids. V lost 4 bases to trimming and J lost 4 bases; unmatched junction nucleotides: 8. The germline V gene encodes CDR1 KGHSH and CDR2 LQKENI.

The V gene is TRBV24-1, the J gene TRBJ1-6; D is possibly TRBD1 (5 bases). CDR1 and CDR2 from the germline V gene are KGHDR and SFDVKD. This CDR3 comprises 14 residues. V lost 3 bases and J 7 bases, leaving 9 bases between the germline ends. The CDR3: CATSDVGENSPLHF. CDR3 DNA sequence: TGTGCCACCAGTGATGTAGGGGAAAATTCACCCCTCCACTTT.

Remarks on this clone: The junction departs from the called germline gene at one end, perhaps through a read error. The chain uses TRBV6-6 and TRBJ2-2, with TRBD1 as a possible D gene (5 bases). The CDR3 covers 13 residues. Germline V CDR1 and CDR2: MNHNY, SVGAGI (reference sequence). CDR3 sequence reads: CASSPYGQGVLFF. The CDR3 DNA sequence: TGTGCCAGCAGTCCTTATGGGCAAGGGGTGCTGTTTTTT.

A single count supports this clone. The chain recombines TRBV3-1 (or the pseudogene TRBV3-2) with TRBJ2-1, with TRBD2 matching over 9 bases. This CDR3 has 16 residues. CDR1 is LGHDT and CDR2 is YNNKEL in the germline V gene (reference sequence). With V trimmed by 6 bases and J by 7 bases, 13 bases remained unmatched. The CDR3 DNA sequence: TGTGCCAGCAGTCAGCCGCGGGGGGGAAGCACTAATGAGCAGTTCTTC. Its protein product is CASSQPRGGSTNEQFF.

This chain connects TRBV15 to TRBJ2-2; D is unresolved. Germline CDR1 reads LNHNV; CDR2 reads YYDKDF (reference sequence). CDR3 length equals 12 residues. V lost 2 bases, J lost 6 bases, and 4 bases lay in between. This CDR3 reads CATSRLAGELFF. The DNA for the CDR3 is TGTGCCACCAGCAGATTAGCCGGGGAGCTGTTTTTT.

About this clone itself: As the CDR3 is not closed by the conserved phenylalanine or tryptophan, this likely results from a read error. It is unclear where the CDR3 begins or ends on the DNA, so no DNA is shown, and the CDR3 is as TCRdb lists it. The chain has TRBV6-1 and TRBJ2-4; the table's D call, TRBD2, was not checked against the DNA. Ends included, the CDR3 has 13 residues. The germline gives CDR1 MNHNS, CDR2 SASEGT. The CDR3 loop is CASSEANMEVRGV.

The chain is built from TRBV6-5 and TRBJ2-7; 8 nucleotides agree with TRBD1. This CDR3 contains 12 residues. Germline V lookup: CDR1 MNHEY, CDR2 SVGAGI. J lost 4 bases, V lost 5 bases, and 1 base had no gene match. The CDR3 bases are TGTGCCAGCAGTCACAGGGGGTACGAGCAGTACGTC. It encodes CASSHRGYEQYV.

The chain is built from TRBV7-9 and TRBJ2-6, with 9 bases fitting TRBD1. Germline V gene sequence: CDR1 SEHNR, CDR2 FQNEAQ (reference sequence). The length of the CDR3 is 17 residues. The V segment lost 5 bases and the J segment 0 bases; nucleotides outside the gene matches: 5. The CDR3 loop is CASSMDRGNSGANVLTF. As DNA, the CDR3 is TGTGCCAGCAGCATGGACAGGGGTAACTCTGGGGCCAACGTCCTGACTTTC.

The chain carries TRBV9 and TRBJ2-7; TRBD1 matches 7 bases. V lost 0 bases to trimming and J lost 7 bases; unmatched junction nucleotides: 19. CDR1 SGDLS and CDR2 YYNGEE come from the germline V gene. This CDR3 has 18 amino acids. This CDR3 is CASSVATGSFPGAWEQYV. The CDR3 DNA reads as TGTGCCAGCAGCGTAGCGACAGGGAGCTTCCCTGGTGCGTGGGAGCAGTACGTC.